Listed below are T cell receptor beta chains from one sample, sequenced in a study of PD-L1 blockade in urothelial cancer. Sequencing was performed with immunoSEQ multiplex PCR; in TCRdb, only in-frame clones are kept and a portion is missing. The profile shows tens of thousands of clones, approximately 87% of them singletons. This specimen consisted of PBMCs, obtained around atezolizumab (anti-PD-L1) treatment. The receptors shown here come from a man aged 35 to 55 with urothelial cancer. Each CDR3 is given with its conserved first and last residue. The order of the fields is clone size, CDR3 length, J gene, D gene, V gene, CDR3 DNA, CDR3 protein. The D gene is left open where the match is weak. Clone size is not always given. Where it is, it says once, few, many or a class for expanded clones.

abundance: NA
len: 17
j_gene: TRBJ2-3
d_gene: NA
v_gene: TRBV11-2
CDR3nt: TGTGCCAGCAGCTCCACTCGCCCCGGGACTCGTGGGGATACGCAGTATTTT
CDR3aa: CASSSTRPGTRGDTQYF

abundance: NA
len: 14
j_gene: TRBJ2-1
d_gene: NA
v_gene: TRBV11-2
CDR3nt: TGTGCCAGCAGCTTAGTCTTGGAGCCCTATGAGCAGTTCTTC
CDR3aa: CASSLVLEPYEQFF

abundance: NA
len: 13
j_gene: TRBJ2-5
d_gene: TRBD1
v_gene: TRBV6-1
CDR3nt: TGTGCCAACAGGGGCGGGTACCAAGAGACCCAGTACTTC
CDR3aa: CANRGGYQETQYF

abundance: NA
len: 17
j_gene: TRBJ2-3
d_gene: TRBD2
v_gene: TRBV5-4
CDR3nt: TGTGCCAGCAGCTTAGGAAGCACTAGCGGAGGCACAGATACGCAGTATTTT
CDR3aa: CASSLGSTSGGTDTQYF

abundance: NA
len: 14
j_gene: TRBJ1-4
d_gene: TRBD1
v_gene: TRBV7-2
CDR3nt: TGTGCCAGCAGCCGACAGGGGGAGAATGAAAAACTGTTTTTT
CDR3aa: CASSRQGENEKLFF

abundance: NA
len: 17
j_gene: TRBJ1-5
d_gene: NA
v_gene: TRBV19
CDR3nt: TGTGCCAGTAGTAAGGGGGACGCCCCTAGCCGGGATCAGCCCCAGCATTTT
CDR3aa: CASSKGDAPSRDQPQHF

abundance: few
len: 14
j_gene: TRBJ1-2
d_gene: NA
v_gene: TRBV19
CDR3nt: TGTGCCAGTAGTCCGACAGGCACCAGCTATGGCTACACCTTC
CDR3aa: CASSPTGTSYGYTF

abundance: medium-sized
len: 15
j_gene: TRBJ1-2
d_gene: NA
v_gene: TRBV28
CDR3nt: TGTGCCAGCAGCCCCCGCGGGGGCCTTAACTATGGCTACACCTTC
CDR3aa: CASSPRGGLNYGYTF

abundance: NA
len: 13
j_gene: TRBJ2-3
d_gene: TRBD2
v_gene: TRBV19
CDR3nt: TGTGCCAGTAGGACGGGGGGGACAGATACGCAGTATTTT
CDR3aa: CASRTGGTDTQYF

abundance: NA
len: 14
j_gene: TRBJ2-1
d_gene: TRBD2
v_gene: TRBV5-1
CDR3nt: TGCGCCAGCAGCTCTCAAGCGGGAGCTGCTGAGCAGTTCTTC
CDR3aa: CASSSQAGAAEQFF

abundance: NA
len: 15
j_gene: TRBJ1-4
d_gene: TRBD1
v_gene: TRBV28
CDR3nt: TGTGCCAGCAGTTTCCATAACCGGGACAGGCAAAAACTGTTTTTT
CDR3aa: CASSFHNRDRQKLFF

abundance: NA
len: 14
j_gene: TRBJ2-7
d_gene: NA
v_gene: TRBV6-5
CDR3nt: TGTGCCAGCAGTGAGGGCTTGGACCGGTACGAGCAGTACTTC
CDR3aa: CASSEGLDRYEQYF

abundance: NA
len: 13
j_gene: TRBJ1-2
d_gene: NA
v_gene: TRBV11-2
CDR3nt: TGTGCCAGCAGCCCACAGACTAACTATGGCTACACCTTC
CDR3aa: CASSPQTNYGYTF

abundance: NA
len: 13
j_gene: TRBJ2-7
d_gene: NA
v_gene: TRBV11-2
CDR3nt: TGTGCCAGCAGGCTAACTGCAGAGGAAATCCCGTACTTC
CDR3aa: CASRLTAEEIPYF

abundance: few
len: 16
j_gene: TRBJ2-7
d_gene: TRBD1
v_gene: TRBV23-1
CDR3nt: TGCGCCAGCCACGCTGCCGGGACAGCGATCTTCTACGAGCAGTACTTC
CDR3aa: CASHAAGTAIFYEQYF

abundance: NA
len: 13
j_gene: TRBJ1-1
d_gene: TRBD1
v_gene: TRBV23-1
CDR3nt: TGCGCCAGCTGGAGGGACAGGGGGAGGCGAGCTTTCTTT
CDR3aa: CASWRDRGRRAFF

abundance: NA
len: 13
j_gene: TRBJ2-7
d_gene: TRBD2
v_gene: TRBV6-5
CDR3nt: TGTGCCGTCAAGGGGACTAGCCCCTACGAGCAGTACTTC
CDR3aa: CAVKGTSPYEQYF

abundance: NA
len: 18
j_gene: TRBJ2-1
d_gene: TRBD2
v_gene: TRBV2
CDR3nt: TGTGCCAGCAGTGGGGGACTAGCGGGTCTGCCGCTCTACAATGAGCAGTTCTTC
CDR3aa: CASSGGLAGLPLYNEQFF

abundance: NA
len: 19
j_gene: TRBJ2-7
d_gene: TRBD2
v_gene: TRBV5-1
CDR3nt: TGCGCCAGCAGCTTGGGGTCGACTAGCGGAGTCAGGAGCTCCTACGAGCAGTACTTC
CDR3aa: CASSLGSTSGVRSSYEQYF

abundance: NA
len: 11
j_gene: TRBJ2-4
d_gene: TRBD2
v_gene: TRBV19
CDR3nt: TGTGCCAGTATGGGGACTAGTTTGGCGTACTTC
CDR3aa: CASMGTSLAYF

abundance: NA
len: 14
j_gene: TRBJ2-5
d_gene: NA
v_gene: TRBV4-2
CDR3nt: TGTGCCAGCAGCCTCGGACAGGGAGGGGAGACCCAGTACTTC
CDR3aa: CASSLGQGGETQYF

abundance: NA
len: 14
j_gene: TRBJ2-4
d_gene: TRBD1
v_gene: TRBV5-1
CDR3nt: TGCGCCAGCAGCTTGGGGACAGGGCTGAACATTCAGTACTTC
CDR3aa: CASSLGTGLNIQYF

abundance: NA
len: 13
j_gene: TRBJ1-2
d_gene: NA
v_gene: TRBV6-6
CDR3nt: TGTGCCAGCAGTTACGGAGGGGACTATGGCTACACCTTC
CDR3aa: CASSYGGDYGYTF

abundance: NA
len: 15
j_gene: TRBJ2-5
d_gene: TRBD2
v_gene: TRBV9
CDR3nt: TGTGCCAGCAGCGCCGGGACTACGTACCAAGAGACCCAGTACTTC
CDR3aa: CASSAGTTYQETQYF

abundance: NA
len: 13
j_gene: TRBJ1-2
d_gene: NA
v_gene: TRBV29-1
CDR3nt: TGCAGCGTTGAGGGCTCGGGAGTTTATGGCTACACCTTC
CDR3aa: CSVEGSGVYGYTF

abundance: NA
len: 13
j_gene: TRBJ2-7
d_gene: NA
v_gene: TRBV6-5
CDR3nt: TGTGCCAGCAGTGCCGGGAGTGGGTCGGAGCAGTACTTC
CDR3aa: CASSAGSGSEQYF

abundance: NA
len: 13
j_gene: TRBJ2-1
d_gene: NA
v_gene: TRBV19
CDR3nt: TGTGCCAGTAAAGGAGGGGGCGAGGGGGAGCAGTTCTTC
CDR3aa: CASKGGGEGEQFF

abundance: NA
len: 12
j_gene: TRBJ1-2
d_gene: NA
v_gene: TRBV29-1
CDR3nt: TGCAGCGTTGCCGGGGGTGGCTATGGCTACACCTTC
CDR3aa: CSVAGGGYGYTF

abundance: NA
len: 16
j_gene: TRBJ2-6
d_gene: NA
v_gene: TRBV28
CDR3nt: TGTGCCAGCAGTCCTATGGGGCAGGCTGGGGCCAACGTCCTGACTTTC
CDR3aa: CASSPMGQAGANVLTF

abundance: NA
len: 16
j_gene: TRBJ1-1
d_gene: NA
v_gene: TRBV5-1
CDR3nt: TGCGCCAGCAGCTTGGTTTATTGGGGCGGGACCAATGAAGCTTTCTTT
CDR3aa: CASSLVYWGGTNEAFF

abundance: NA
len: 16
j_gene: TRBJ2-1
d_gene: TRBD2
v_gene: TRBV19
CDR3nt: TGTGCCAGTAGTATAAGGTCACTAGCGGGGATTAATGAGCAGTTCTTC
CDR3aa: CASSIRSLAGINEQFF

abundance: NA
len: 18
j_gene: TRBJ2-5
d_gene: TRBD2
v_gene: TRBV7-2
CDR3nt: TGTGCCAGCAGCTTAGTTTCGGCGGGAGCCTGGGGTTCCGAGACCCAGTACTTC
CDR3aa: CASSLVSAGAWGSETQYF

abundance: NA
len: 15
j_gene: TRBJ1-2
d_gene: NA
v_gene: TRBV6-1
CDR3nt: TGTGCCAGCAAGAGGCAGGGATCAAATAACTATGGCTACACCTTC
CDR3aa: CASKRQGSNNYGYTF

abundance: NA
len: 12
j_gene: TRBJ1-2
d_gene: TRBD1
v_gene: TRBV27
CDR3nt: TGTGCCAGCAGTATGACAGGGATTGGCTACACCTTC
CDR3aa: CASSMTGIGYTF

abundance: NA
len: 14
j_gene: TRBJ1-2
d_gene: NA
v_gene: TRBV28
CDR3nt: TGTGCCGTCCTCGATAGTCCCTATAACTATGGCTACACCTTC
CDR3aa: CAVLDSPYNYGYTF

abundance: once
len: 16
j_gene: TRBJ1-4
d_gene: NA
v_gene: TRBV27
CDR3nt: TGTGCCAGCAGTGGGGGGTATACGGCGGAGGGTTTGGTGTTGTTTTTT
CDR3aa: CASSGGYTAEGLVLFF

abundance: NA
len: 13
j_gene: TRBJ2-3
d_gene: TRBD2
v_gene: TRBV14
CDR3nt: TGTGCCAGCAGCCAAGATCTAGCGGGAGCGCAGTATTTT
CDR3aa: CASSQDLAGAQYF

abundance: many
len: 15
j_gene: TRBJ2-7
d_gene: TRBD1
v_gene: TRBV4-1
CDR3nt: TGCGCCAGCAGCCAAGAGGACAGGGGCGGCTACGAGCAGTACTTC
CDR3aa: CASSQEDRGGYEQYF

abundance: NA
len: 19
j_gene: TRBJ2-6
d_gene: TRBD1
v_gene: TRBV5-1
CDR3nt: TGCGCCAGCAGGCGACAGGGGTCAACTTCACTATCTGGGGCCAACGTCCTGACTTTC
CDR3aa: CASRRQGSTSLSGANVLTF

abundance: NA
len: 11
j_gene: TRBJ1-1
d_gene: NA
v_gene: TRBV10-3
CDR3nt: TGTGCCTCGTCTCGGGATTTTGAAGCTTTCTTT
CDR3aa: CASSRDFEAFF

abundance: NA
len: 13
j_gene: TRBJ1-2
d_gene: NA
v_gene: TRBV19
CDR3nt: TGTGCCAGTAGTATAGGCAAACTTCCTGGCTACACCTTC
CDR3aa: CASSIGKLPGYTF

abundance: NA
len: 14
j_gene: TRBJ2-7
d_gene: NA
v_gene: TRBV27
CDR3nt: TGTGCCAGCAGTTTCCGGAGTTCGTTCTACGAGCAGTACTTC
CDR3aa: CASSFRSSFYEQYF

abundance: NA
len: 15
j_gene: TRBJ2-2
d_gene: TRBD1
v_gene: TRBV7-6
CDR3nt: TGTGCCAGCAGCTTGGGGACAGGGAGCACCGGGGAGCTGTTTTTT
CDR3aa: CASSLGTGSTGELFF

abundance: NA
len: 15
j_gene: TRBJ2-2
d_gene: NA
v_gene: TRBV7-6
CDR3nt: TGTGCCAGCAGCTTAGCGCCGGGGATCTCCGGAGAGCTGTTTTTT
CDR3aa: CASSLAPGISGELFF